The 27 T cell receptor beta chains given below trace back to one sample, sequenced in a study of blood T cell repertoires in COVID-19. The repertoire was sequenced with immunoSEQ multiplex PCR; TCRdb's copy has only in-frame clones and lacks some. This sample has 40,000 to 50,000 clones, with just over 85% found just once. Sequencing was performed on peripheral blood. These receptors originate from a man aged 65-85 years with acute or convalescent COVID-19.

In regard to this clone: A read error may produce the germline difference seen at one junction end. In the same sample, other DNA sequences code for this CDR3. The gene calls are TRBV10-3 and TRBJ2-1; D perhaps matches TRBD2 (5 bases). The CDR3 runs 14 residues. Germline CDR1 ENHRY, CDR2 SYGVKD. The chain's CDR3 is CAISERRGNNEQFF. The CDR3 coding sequence is TGTGCCATCAGTGAGAGACGGGGTAACAATGAGCAATTCTTC.

J is TRBJ1-4 and V is TRBV11-2; the match to TRBD1 covers 8 bases. The V gene end was trimmed by 1 base and the J gene end by 6 bases; junction bases not matched to a gene: 4. From germline, CDR1 is SGHAT and CDR2 FQNNGV. There are 15 residues in the CDR3. CDR3 region: CASSLGDRRYEKLFF. DNA of the CDR3: TGTGCCAGCAGCTTAGGGGACAGGAGATATGAAAAACTGTTTTTT.

This sequence joins TRBV18 and TRBJ1-4; D remains unclear. Germline CDR1 is KGHSH and CDR2 is LQKENI. V was pared by 2 bases and J by 5 bases, with 6 bases between. The CDR3 spans 13 residues. The CDR3 region is CASSPAENEKLFF. The CDR3 DNA sequence: TGTGCCAGCTCACCAGCGGAAAATGAAAAACTGTTTTTT.

The chain joins TRBV7-9 to TRBJ1-5, with a possible D match to TRBD1 (5 bases). Germline-derived CDR1 and CDR2 are SEHNR and FQNEAQ (reference sequence). The CDR3 runs to 16 residues. The V end lost 5 bases, the J end lost 2 bases, and 16 bases lay between the germline ends. The CDR3 loop reads CASSIAGGVGNQPQHF. The CDR3 DNA sequence: TGTGCCAGCAGCATCGCGGGAGGGGTGGGCAATCAGCCCCAGCATTTT.

The chain employs TRBV18 and TRBJ2-3, with D tentatively TRBD2 (5 bases). The V end lost 3 bases, the J end lost 4 bases, and 11 bases lay between the germline ends. Germline V gene data show CDR1 as KGHSH and CDR2 as LQKENI. The CDR3 has 14 amino acids. The CDR3 DNA sequence: TGTGCCAGCTCACCGTCTTCGAGGGCAGATACGCAGTATTTT. It yields the protein CASSPSSRADTQYF.

The V gene is TRBV5-3, the J gene TRBJ2-7, with 14 bases identical to TRBD2. TRBV5-3 counts as an open reading frame of uncertain function. J gave up 4 bases and V 5 bases, and 11 bases lay outside the gene matches. CDR3 length equals 17 residues. DNA for the CDR3: TGTGCCAGAAGGGGACTAGCGGGAGTTGACTCGAGATACGAGCAGTACTTC. Amino acids: CARRGLAGVDSRYEQYF.

V and J are TRBV9 and TRBJ1-1; 8 bases map to TRBD1. Germline values: CDR1 SGDLS, CDR2 YYNGEE. J was trimmed by 6 bases and V by 4 bases; bases with no gene match: 11. CDR3 size: 15 residues. The CDR3 region is CASSFQGQGFSEAFF. For the CDR3, the DNA is TGTGCCAGCAGCTTCCAAGGACAGGGATTTTCTGAAGCTTTCTTT.

This chain connects TRBV6-2 or TRBV6-3 to TRBJ2-7; D gene uncertain. Deletions cut 1 base from V and 0 bases from J, with 4 bases between. The germline V gene encodes CDR1 MNHEY and CDR2 SVGEGT. The CDR3 runs 13 residues. The CDR3 DNA reads as TGTGCCAGCAGTTACTTCGTCTCCTACGAGCAGTACTTC. Translating gives CASSYFVSYEQYF.

V is TRBV7-9 and J is TRBJ2-1, with TRBD1 as a possible D gene (6 bases). Between the trimmed V and J ends, which lost 6 bases and 10 bases, there was a span of 13 bases. CDR3 length: 12 residues. Germline CDR1 and CDR2: SEHNR and FQNEAQ (reference sequence). CDR3 sequence: CASRSQGPEQFF. In DNA form, the CDR3 reads TGTGCCAGCAGATCACAGGGACCGGAGCAGTTCTTC.

The V and J genes are TRBV18 and TRBJ2-7; TRBD1 aligns across 9 bases. Trimming at V came to 3 bases and at J to 3 bases, leaving 0 bases not matched to a gene. This CDR3 has 13 residues. Germline CDR1 KGHSH, CDR2 LQKENI. The CDR3 region has the DNA TGTGCCAGCTCACCGACAGGGGGCTACGAGCAGTACTTC. The encoded protein is CASSPTGGYEQYF.

V gene TRBV7-9 combines with J gene TRBJ1-4; D gene unclear. V was clipped by 3 bases and J by 10 bases, with 15 bases between them. CDR1 and CDR2 (germline): SEHNR, FQNEAQ (reference sequence). CDR3 length: 14 amino acids. The CDR3 here is CASSFSGERAKLFF. The DNA for the CDR3 is TGTGCCAGCAGCTTCTCCGGGGAGAGGGCAAAACTGTTTTTT. The full variable domain, its missing parts supplied by reference TRBV7-9 and TRBJ1-4, is DTGVSQNPRHKITKRGQNVTFRCDPISEHNRLYWYRQTLGQGPEFLTYFQNEAQLEKSRLLSDRFSAERPKGSFSTLEIQRTEQGDSAMYLCASSFSGERAKLFFGSGTQLSVL.

This clone has just a few counts. The chain employs TRBV4-2 and TRBJ2-7; possible D gene TRBD2, 6 bases. The germline V gene has CDR1 LGHNA and CDR2 YNFKEQ. V was shortened by 0 bases and J by 12 bases, with 21 bases between the two germline ends. The CDR3 runs 15 residues. CDR3 region: CASSQDLGSGGLRYF. The CDR3 DNA sequence: TGTGCCAGCAGCCAAGATCTAGGTAGCGGTGGGCTTCGGTACTTC.

This clone occurred a few times. This rearrangement joins TRBV24-1 to TRBJ2-1; D might be TRBD2 (5 bases). V lost 9 bases and J 0 bases, leaving 14 bases between the germline ends. The CDR3 is 15 amino acids. Germline assignment: CDR1 KGHDR and CDR2 SFDVKD. The CDR3 nucleotides read TGTGCCACCTCCCTGACGGGAAGCTCCTACAATGAGCAGTTCTTC. This translates into CATSLTGSSYNEQFF.

The DNA for the CDR3 is TGTGCCAGCACCGGGAGCTACAATGAGCAGTTCTTC. It translates to CASTGSYNEQFF. V usage is TRBV27 and J usage is TRBJ2-1, with TRBD2 as a possible D gene (6 bases). V gave up 7 bases and J gave up 3 bases, with 7 bases separating them. Per the germline V gene, CDR1 is MNHEY and CDR2 is SMNVEV (reference sequence). The CDR3 runs to 12 residues.

This clone was seen more than once but under ten times. The V gene is TRBV7-9, the J gene TRBJ2-1, with 10 nucleotides matching TRBD2. This CDR3 has 17 residues. Looked up from germline, CDR1 is SEHNR and CDR2 is FQNEAQ (reference sequence). V was clipped by 1 base and J by 10 bases; unmatched bases: 13. CDR3 bases: TGTGCCAGCAGCTTAGTAGCGGGGGGCACTAATGTCAGGGAGCAGTTCTTC. Its protein is CASSLVAGGTNVREQFF.

The genes are TRBV2 and TRBJ1-5; no reliable D call. This CDR3 has 16 amino acids. The germline V and J ends were trimmed by 4 bases and 1 base, with 14 bases remaining between them. The germline V gene encodes CDR1 SNHLY and CDR2 FYNNEI. CDR3 sequence: CASSGSPHGSNQPQHF. The DNA of the CDR3 is TGTGCCAGCAGTGGATCACCCCACGGGAGCAATCAGCCCCAGCATTTT. Filled out from reference TRBV2 and TRBJ1-5, the complete variable domain reads EPEVTQTPSHQVTQMGQEVILRCVPISNHLYFYWYRQILGQKVEFLVSFYNNEISEKSEIFDDQFSVERPDGSNFTLKIRSTKLEDSAMYFCASSGSPHGSNQPQHFGDGTRLSIL.

This clone was seen once. The chain has TRBV4-2 and TRBJ1-1, with unresolved D. This CDR3 has 13 residues. Per the germline V gene, CDR1 is LGHNA and CDR2 is YNFKEQ. V gave up 0 bases and J gave up 10 bases, with 12 bases separating them. The CDR3 DNA sequence: TGTGCCAGCAGCCAAGATCGCGGGGTTGGAGCTTTCTTT. Translating gives CASSQDRGVGAFF.

The chain is built from TRBV6-2 or TRBV6-3 and TRBJ1-1; D perhaps matches TRBD1 (5 bases). The CDR3 is 13 residues long. Germline V gives CDR1 MNHEY, CDR2 SVGEGT. Trimming took 6 bases from V and 8 from J, leaving 16 bases between them. This chain's CDR3 is CASSSGTFTEAFF. The DNA of the CDR3 is TGTGCCAGCAGCTCCGGGACTTTTACGGAAGCTTTCTTT.

The chain couples TRBV7-6 to TRBJ2-7; D might be TRBD2 (6 bases). V was clipped by 5 bases and J by 7 bases, with 15 bases between them. From germline, CDR1 is SGHVS and CDR2 FNYEAQ. The CDR3 spans 13 residues. For the CDR3, the DNA is TGTGCCAGCAGCAAGGGACTCTCCAGAGAGCAGTACTTC. This encodes CASSKGLSREQYF. The whole variable domain, filled in from reference TRBV7-6 and TRBJ2-7, reads GAGVSQSPRYKVTKRGQDVALRCDPISGHVSLYWYRQALGQGPEFLTYFNYEAQQDKSGLPNDRFSAERPEGSISTLTIQRTEQRDSAMYRCASSKGLSREQYFGPGTRLTVT.

CDR3 bases: TGCGCCAGCAGCACAGGGGCGGCAGATACGCAGTATTTT. It translates to CASSTGAADTQYF. V is TRBV5-1 and J is TRBJ2-3; 7 nucleotides line up with TRBD1. This CDR3 is built from 13 residues. Trimming at V came to 4 bases and at J to 4 bases, leaving 3 bases not matched to a gene. Germline V gives CDR1 SGHRS, CDR2 YFSETQ.

The chain recombines TRBV6-2 or TRBV6-3 with TRBJ1-5; 9 nucleotides match TRBD1. With 2 bases clipped from V and 2 bases from J, the junction kept 10 bases outside the gene matches. The CDR3 totals 18 residues. CDR1 and CDR2 (germline): MNHEY, SVGEGT. This CDR3 reads CASSYPDRGSRGNQPQHF. In DNA form, the CDR3 reads TGTGCCAGCAGTTACCCTGACAGGGGGAGTCGGGGCAATCAGCCCCAGCATTTT.

This chain connects TRBV18 to TRBJ2-7, with 9 positions matching TRBD1. J was trimmed by 6 bases and V by 4 bases; bases with no gene match: 19. The CDR3 runs to 18 residues. The germline V gene encodes CDR1 KGHSH and CDR2 LQKENI. The CDR3 sequence: CASSLGTGRIGNTGEQYF. The CDR3 DNA reads as TGTGCCAGCTCACTTGGGACAGGGAGGATCGGCAATACCGGCGAGCAGTACTTC.

The chain's CDR3 is CASSLNPGTDYGYTF. As DNA, the CDR3 is TGTGCCAGCTCACTAAATCCCGGGACAGACTATGGCTACACCTTC. This chain uses TRBV18 with TRBJ1-2, with 7 bases that match TRBD1. From germline, CDR1 is KGHSH and CDR2 LQKENI. V gave up 4 bases and J gave up 3 bases; unmatched junction bases: 8. The CDR3 is 15 amino acids.

The chain couples TRBV9 to TRBJ1-4, with a weak D call TRBD1 (6 bases). From germline, CDR1 is SGDLS and CDR2 YYNGEE. This CDR3 has 16 residues. V was trimmed by 3 bases and J by 6 bases, leaving 18 bases between them. CDR3 in DNA: TGTGCCAGCAGCGCCCAAGGGGCAGGGGTTGATGAAAAACTGTTTTTT. Its translation: CASSAQGAGVDEKLFF.

The CDR3 sequence: CATSRNKLSGELFF. The CDR3 DNA follows: TGTGCCACCAGCAGAAACAAGTTATCCGGGGAGCTGTTTTTT. The chain employs TRBV15 and TRBJ2-2, with D unclear. Trimming left V 2 bases short and J 6 bases short, with 10 bases between. Per the germline V gene, CDR1 is LNHNV and CDR2 is YYDKDF (reference sequence). The CDR3 spans 14 residues.

This clone has just one count. One end of the junction does not line up with germline, which may come from a read error. The gene calls are TRBV5-6 and TRBJ2-1; D possibly corresponds to TRBD1 (6 bases). The CDR3 is made up of 14 amino acids. CDR1 is SGHDT, CDR2 YYEEEE, per germline. The CDR3 sequence: CASSFFRGYDEQFF. The CDR3 region has the DNA TGTGCCAGCAGCTTTTTCAGGGGCTACGATGAGCAGTTCTTC.

The V and J genes are TRBV5-6 and TRBJ1-2, with D maybe TRBD1 (6 bases). Trimming shortened V by 5 bases and J by 8 bases, and 16 bases separated the two germline ends. Germline assignment: CDR1 SGHDT and CDR2 YYEEEE. This CDR3 has 13 amino acids. CDR3 in amino acids: CASSLDRRRGYTF. DNA of the CDR3: TGTGCCAGCAGTCTCGACAGGCGAAGGGGCTACACCTTC. Complete variable domain (other parts from reference TRBV5-6 and TRBJ1-2): DAGVTQSPTHLIKTRGQQVTLRCSPKSGHDTVSWYQQALGQGPQFIFQYYEEEERQRGNFPDRFSGHQFPNYSSELNVNALLLGDSALYLCASSLDRRRGYTFGSGTRLTVV.